The clone carrying this T cell receptor (beta chain) occurred many times. As yet, its antigen is unknown. A junction boundary mismatches the germline segment, possibly from a read error. Germline values: CDR1 SSHAT, CDR2 FNYEAQ (reference sequence). This CDR3 has 13 residues. This sample stems from a study of identical twins. The study, taken as a whole, reports: Donors were not followed over many years; analysis was cross-sectional. Abundant beta clonotypes from cord blood bore fewer insertions; memory repertoires lacked this pattern.

MiXCR, applied by TCRdb to the 5' RACE reads, yields one record per CDR3 protein. The data hold under 250,000 distinct CDR3 sequences, with around 10% observed a single time. The chain couples TRBV7-7 to TRBJ2-7; 8 bases fit TRBD1. This TCR came from a young woman in good health. Sequences were obtained from memory (CD45RO+) T cells sorted from blood. The DNA of the CDR3 is TGTGCTAGCAGCCCGGACAGGGCTTATTATCAGTACTTC. This sequence encodes CASSPDRAYYQYF. Using reference TRBV7-7 and TRBJ2-7 for the parts outside the CDR3, the full variable domain is GAGVSQSPRYKVTKRGQDVTLRCDPISSHATLYWYQQALGQGPEFLTYFNYEAQPDKSGLPSDRFSAERPEGSISTLTIQRTEQRDSAMYRCASSPDRAYYQYFGPGTRLTVT.